This T cell receptor beta chain was captured by sequencing in a study of CD8 T cells in Susac syndrome. V lost 4 bases and J lost 0, with 12 bases in between. The CDR3 totals 15 residues. The count of this clonotype is one. Patients with stable or active relapsing-remitting disease, all of them treatment-naive, made up the multiple sclerosis controls. Negative isolation was used for CD8+ and CD4+ T cells and FACS enrichment for TEMRA cells. An input of about 0.5 to 1 ug of RNA was subjected to reverse transcription using random hexamers. With immunoSEQ multiplex PCR, TCR beta CDR3 was amplified across 54 Vbeta and 13 Jbeta. TCRdb analysed the immunoSEQ multiplex PCR reads with MiXCR anew, one entry per CDR3 protein. Among tens of thousands of distinct CDR3 sequences listed, roughly 93% were seen once.

The sequencing input was CD8+ T cells from PBMCs. This clonotype was obtained from a human donor with multiple sclerosis. The V and J genes are TRBV12-3 or TRBV12-4 and TRBJ1-2, with D perhaps matching TRBD1 (5 bases). This CDR3 is CASSSPGGANYGYTF. The CDR3, as DNA: TGTGCCAGCAGTTCGCCGGGGGGGGCTAACTATGGCTACACCTTC.